The source of this T cell receptor beta chain is a study of blood T cells in healthy people across ages. Looking at the study overall: With template switching, about one barcoded beta molecule was captured per two T cells. General observations from the study: The recorded TCR beta diversity per million T cells decreased in a roughly linear manner with age.

Note on this clonotype: Its antigen is currently unknown.

Germline values: CDR1 KGHSH, CDR2 LQKENI. The germline V and J ends were trimmed by 2 bases and 4 bases, with 11 bases remaining between them. This CDR3 region has 14 residues. Sample-barcoded 5' priming and a J-beta primer mix drove a second PCR of about 7 to 12 cycles. Every cDNA molecule carried a tag from a template-switch adaptor bearing 12 random nucleotides. TCRdb reanalysed the 5' RACE reads using MiXCR and keeps one entry per CDR3 protein. The table records more than 1,400,000 distinct CDR3 sequences, around two fifths of them present only once. The origin of this receptor is a woman under 30 in good health. The specimen was blood. The chain has TRBV18 and TRBJ1-2, with D possibly matching TRBD1 (5 bases). The CDR3 region has the DNA TGTGCCAGCTCACCAGACAGTAGTGGCTATGGCTACACCTTC. It translates to CASSPDSSGYGYTF.